This T cell receptor beta chain was identified in a study of tumor-infiltrating lymphocytes in primary liver carcinoma. Study-level background: Patients underwent surgical resection for primary liver carcinoma. The study included patients who were men and women aged 30 to 69 years.

Both blood RNA, taken from unsorted whole blood, and germline DNA were extracted. Priming with a constant-region primer yielded TCR beta cDNA from around 0.45 ug total RNA. What produced the TCR beta libraries was three nested multiplex PCR rounds using slightly modified ARM-PCR. Two initial PCR rounds of roughly 10 cycles each paired TRBV1-TRBV30 forward primers with a C-beta reverse primer. TCRdb reprocessed the multiplex PCR reads via MiXCR and lists one record per CDR3 protein. Found here are roughly 330,000 distinct CDR3 sequences, roughly two thirds of them singletons; the top ten hold roughly 6%. Germline V gives CDR1 SGHAT, CDR2 FQNNGV. V lost 5 bases, J lost 10 bases, and 18 bases lay in between. The CDR3 spans 15 residues.

The TCR comes from a man aged 35 to 55 with primary liver carcinoma and hepatitis B virus infection. Sequencing input: peripheral blood. The chain employs TRBV11-2 and TRBJ1-6, with D maybe TRBD1 (6 bases). For the CDR3, the DNA is TGTGCCAGCAGCACGGGACAATTTGCGGGCTCACCCCTCCACTTT. Translated: CASSTGQFAGSPLHF.